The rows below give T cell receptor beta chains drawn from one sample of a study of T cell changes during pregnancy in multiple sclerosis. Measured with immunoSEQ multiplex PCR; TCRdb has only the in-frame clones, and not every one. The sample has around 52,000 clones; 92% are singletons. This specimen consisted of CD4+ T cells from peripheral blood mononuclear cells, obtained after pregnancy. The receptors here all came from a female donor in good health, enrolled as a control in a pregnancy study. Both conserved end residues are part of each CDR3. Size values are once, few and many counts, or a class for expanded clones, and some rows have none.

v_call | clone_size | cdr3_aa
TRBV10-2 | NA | CASSDAGGGETQYF
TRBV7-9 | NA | CASSSRTGGYGYTF
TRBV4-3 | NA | CASRLVGADTQYF
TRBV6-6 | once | CASTKDRGRDTGELFF
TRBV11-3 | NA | CASSPFPTSGGLNEQFF
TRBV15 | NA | CATSRAAGWNGYTF
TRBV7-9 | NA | CASSLGGGAANEQFF
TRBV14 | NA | CASSQGGYGYTF
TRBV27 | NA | CASSREGLAFNEQFF
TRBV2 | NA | CASRPNREREAFF
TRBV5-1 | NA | CASSFTSGADTQYF
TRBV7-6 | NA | CASSLTGANGYTF
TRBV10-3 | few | CAISGDGNEKLFF
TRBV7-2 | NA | CASSLQGGRANTEAFF
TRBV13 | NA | CASSLRGRVNTGELFF
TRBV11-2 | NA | CASSSTRGGYTF
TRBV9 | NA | CASSVGVVRNTEAFF
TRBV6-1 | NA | CASRPQGINQPQHF
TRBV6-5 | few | CASSRAGTGTEPQHF
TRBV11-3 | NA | CASSRAGNPLNEQFF